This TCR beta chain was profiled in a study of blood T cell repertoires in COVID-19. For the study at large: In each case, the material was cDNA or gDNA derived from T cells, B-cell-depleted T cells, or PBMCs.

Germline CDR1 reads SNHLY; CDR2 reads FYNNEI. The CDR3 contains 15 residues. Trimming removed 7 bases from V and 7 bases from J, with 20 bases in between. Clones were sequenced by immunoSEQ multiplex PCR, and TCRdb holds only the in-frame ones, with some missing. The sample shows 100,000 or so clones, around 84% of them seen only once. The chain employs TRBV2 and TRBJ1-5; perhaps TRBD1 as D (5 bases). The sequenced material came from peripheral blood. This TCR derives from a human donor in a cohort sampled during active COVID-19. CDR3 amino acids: CASKTSGQGVQPQHF. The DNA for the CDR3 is TGTGCCAGCAAAACGTCCGGCCAGGGTGTGCAGCCCCAGCATTTT.